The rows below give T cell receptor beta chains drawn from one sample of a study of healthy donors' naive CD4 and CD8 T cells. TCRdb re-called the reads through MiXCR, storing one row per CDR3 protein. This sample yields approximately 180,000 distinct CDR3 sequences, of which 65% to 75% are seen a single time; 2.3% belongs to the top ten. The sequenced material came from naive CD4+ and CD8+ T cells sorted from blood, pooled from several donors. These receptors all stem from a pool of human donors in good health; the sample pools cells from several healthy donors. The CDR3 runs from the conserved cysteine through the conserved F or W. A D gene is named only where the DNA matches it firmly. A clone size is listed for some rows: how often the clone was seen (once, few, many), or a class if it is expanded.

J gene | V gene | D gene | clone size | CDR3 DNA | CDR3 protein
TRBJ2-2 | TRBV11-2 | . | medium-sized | TGTGCCAGCAGCTTAGGGAGTGACACCGGGGAGCTGTTTTTT | CASSLGSDTGELFF
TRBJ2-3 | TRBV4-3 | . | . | TGTGCCAGCAGCCATCTTGAGGGAGAAGGAACAGATACGCAGTATTTT | CASSHLEGEGTDTQYF
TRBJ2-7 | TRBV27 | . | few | TGTGCCAGCAGTCCGAATTCCTACGAGCAGTACTTC | CASSPNSYEQYF
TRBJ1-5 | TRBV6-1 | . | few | TGTGCCAGCAGTGCGCCGACAGGAGTGGAGCAGCCCCAGCATTTT | CASSAPTGVEQPQHF
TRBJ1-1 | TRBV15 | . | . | TGTGCCACCAGCAGCCTTCGGGGCACTGAAGCTTTCTTT | CATSSLRGTEAFF
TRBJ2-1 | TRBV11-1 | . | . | TGTGCCAGCAGCTTTAGGGCGTTTGAGAATGAGCAGTTCTTC | CASSFRAFENEQFF
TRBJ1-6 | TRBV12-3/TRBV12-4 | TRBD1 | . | TGTGCCAGCAGTTTAGATGGGACAGGGGGTAATTCACCCCTCCACTTT | CASSLDGTGGNSPLHF
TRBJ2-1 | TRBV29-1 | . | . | TGCAGCGTTGATTTGTACAATGAGCAGTTCTTC | CSVDLYNEQFF
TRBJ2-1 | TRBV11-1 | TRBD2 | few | TGTGCCAGCAGCTTAATCAGCGGGGAGGGCTCCAATGAGCAGTTCTTC | CASSLISGEGSNEQFF
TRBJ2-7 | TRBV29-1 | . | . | TGCAGCGTTGAAGAACGTAACGGCTACGAGCAGTACTTC | CSVEERNGYEQYF
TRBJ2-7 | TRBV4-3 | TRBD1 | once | TGCGCCAGCAGCCAATCCGGGACAGGGGGTAGCGAGCAGTACTTC | CASSQSGTGGSEQYF
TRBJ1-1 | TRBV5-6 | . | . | TGTGCCAGCAGCTTGGACGCGGGGGCGGGCACTGAAGCTTTCTTT | CASSLDAGAGTEAFF
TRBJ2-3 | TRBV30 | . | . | TGTGCCTGGAGTCCTACAGGGTCAGATACGCAGTATTTT | CAWSPTGSDTQYF
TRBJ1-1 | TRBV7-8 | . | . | TGTGCCAGCAGCTTGGGAGGGGATGCTGAGGCTTTCTTT | CASSLGGDAEAFF
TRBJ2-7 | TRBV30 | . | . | TGTGCCTGGAGTGTTGTCAGCGGTCCCTACGAGCAGTACTTC | CAWSVVSGPYEQYF
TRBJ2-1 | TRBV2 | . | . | TGTGCCAGCAGTGGGTCGGTAAACCTCTCCTACAATGAGCAGTTCTTC | CASSGSVNLSYNEQFF
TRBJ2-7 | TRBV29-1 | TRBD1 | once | TGCAGCGTTGAATCCCTTCCGGGACAGGATGGCTACGAGCAGTACTTC | CSVESLPGQDGYEQYF
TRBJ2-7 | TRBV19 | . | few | TGTGCCAGTAGTATAGAGGGGGCCTCCTACGAGCAGTACTTC | CASSIEGASYEQYF
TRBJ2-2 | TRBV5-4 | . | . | TGTGCCGCGCGGGCGAGGGGCACCGGGGAGCTGTTTTTT | CAARARGTGELFF
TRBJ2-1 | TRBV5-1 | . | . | TGCGCCAGCAGCTCCGGACTCCACAGCTCCTACAATGAGCAGTTCTTC | CASSSGLHSSYNEQFF
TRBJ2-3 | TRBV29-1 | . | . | TGCAGCGTTGGCCAGGGTGAGGTCGGAGATACGCAGTATTTT | CSVGQGEVGDTQYF
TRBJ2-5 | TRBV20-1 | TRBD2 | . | TGCAGTGCTAGGTCCGGGACTAGCGCCCAAGAGACCCAGTACTTC | CSARSGTSAQETQYF
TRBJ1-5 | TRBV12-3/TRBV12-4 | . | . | TGTGCCAGCAGGCCGGAAGGGCATCAGCCCCAGCATTTT | CASRPEGHQPQHF
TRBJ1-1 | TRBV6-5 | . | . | TGTGCCAGCACCCAAGGTCCCGCCCCGAACACTGAAGCTTTCTTT | CASTQGPAPNTEAFF
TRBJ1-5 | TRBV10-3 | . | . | TGTGCCATCAGTCACAGCAATCAGCCCCAGCATTTT | CAISHSNQPQHF
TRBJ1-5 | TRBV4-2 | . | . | TGTGCCAGCAGCCAAGTAACTGGGGTCGGCGATCAGCCCCAGCATTTT | CASSQVTGVGDQPQHF
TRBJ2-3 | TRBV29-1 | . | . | TGCAGCGTTAAGGCACAGGCGCTTAGCACAGATACACAGTATTTT | CSVKAQALSTDTQYF
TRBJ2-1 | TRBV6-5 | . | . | TGTGCCAGCAGTTTAGTCGGGAGTGGGAACAATGAGCAGTTCTTC | CASSLVGSGNNEQFF
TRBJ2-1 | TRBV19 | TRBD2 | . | TGTGCCAGTAGTTATCTAGCGGGGGAGAATGAGCAGTTCTTC | CASSYLAGENEQFF
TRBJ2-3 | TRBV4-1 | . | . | TGCGCCAGCAGCCAAAAGCCCGATACGCAGTATTTT | CASSQKPDTQYF
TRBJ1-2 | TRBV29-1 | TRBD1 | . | TGCAGCGTCCAAGGGGACAGGGGACTCTATGGCTACACCTTC | CSVQGDRGLYGYTF
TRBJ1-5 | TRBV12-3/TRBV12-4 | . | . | TGTGCCAGCAGTGGTTCAGGGGCTCAGCCCCAGCATTTT | CASSGSGAQPQHF
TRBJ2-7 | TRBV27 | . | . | TGTGCCAGCAGTTTAGGCCTTTCTGACGAGCAGTACTTC | CASSLGLSDEQYF